Following are 20 T cell receptor beta chains from one sample sequenced in a study of T-cell reconstitution after alpha-beta-depleted transplantation in children. Library preparation (for TCRbeta) was performed with unique molecular identifiers. MiXCR, run by TCRdb on the PCR reads, gives a single entry per CDR3 protein. The sample lists about 980,000 distinct CDR3 sequences; 25% to 35% were seen once. The sequenced sample was PBMCs, mostly from graft donor cells, obtained 360 days after TCRalphabeta/CD19-depleted stem cell transplant. The receptors derive from a boy less than two years old who had a stem cell transplant for SCID, so the T cells may come from the graft donor.

This clonotype was recorded once. The V gene is TRBV3-1, the J gene TRBJ2-7; the match to TRBD2 covers 7 bases. Per the germline V gene, CDR1 is LGHDT and CDR2 is YNNKEL (reference sequence). V trimming: 6 bases; J trimming: 5 bases; junction bases outside the gene matches: 7. This CDR3 has 13 residues. CDR3 sequence (DNA): TGTGCCAGCAGTCAGGGACTATCGCACGAGCAGTACTTC. Protein product: CASSQGLSHEQYF.

The J gene is TRBJ2-1, the V gene TRBV10-3, with a tentative D call TRBD1 (5 bases). The germline CDR1 and CDR2 sequences are ENHRY and SYGVKD. V lost 3 bases and J 4 bases, leaving 13 bases between the germline ends. This CDR3 is built from 15 residues. In DNA form, the CDR3 reads TGTGCCATCAGTGAAGGCGACAGCCCATACAATGAGCAGTTCTTC. Its translation is CAISEGDSPYNEQFF.

V is TRBV15 and J is TRBJ2-3; D is possibly TRBD2 (6 bases). The length of the CDR3 is 18 residues. Germline loops: CDR1 LNHNV, CDR2 YYDKDF (reference sequence). The V gene lost 2 bases and the J gene lost 2 bases, with 20 bases spanning the gap. The CDR3, as DNA: TGTGCCACCAGCAGATCGGGAGTGGTTCGGGGCTCCACAGATACGCAGTATTTT. As protein: CATSRSGVVRGSTDTQYF. The whole variable domain, filled in from reference TRBV15 and TRBJ2-3, reads DAMVIQNPRYQVTQFGKPVTLSCSQTLNHNVMYWYQQKSSQAPKLLFHYYDKDFNNEADTPDNFQSRRPNTSFCFLDIRSPGLGDTAMYLCATSRSGVVRGSTDTQYFGPGTRLTVL.

This clonotype was observed at least ten times. The chain joins TRBV28 to TRBJ2-4; no clear D. The length of the CDR3 is 12 residues. Per the germline V gene, CDR1 is MDHEN and CDR2 is SYDVKM. Trimming cost V 2 bases and J 8 bases, with 7 bases left between them. The CDR3 coding sequence is TGTGCCAGCAGTTTACGTGGGGACATTCAGTACTTC. Amino acids: CASSLRGDIQYF.

This clonotype showed up just a few times. The CDR3 nucleotides read TGTGCCACCAGCAGCAGGGAAGGGACAGATACGCAGTATTTT. This gives the protein CATSSREGTDTQYF. The chain employs TRBV15 and TRBJ2-3, with TRBD1 as a possible D gene (5 bases). The CDR3 sequence is 14 residues long. Deletions cut 3 bases from V and 3 bases from J, with 10 bases between. CDR1 is LNHNV, CDR2 YYDKDF, per germline (reference sequence).

The chain employs TRBV27 and TRBJ2-7, with D unclear. Germline CDR1 and CDR2: MNHEY and SMNVEV (reference sequence). V gave up 6 bases and J gave up 5 bases, with 20 bases separating them. The CDR3 consists of 15 residues. CDR3 residues: CASSPVTLLRNEQYF. In DNA, the CDR3 is TGTGCCAGCAGCCCGGTGACGCTGCTGAGGAACGAGCAGTACTTC.

The V call is TRBV15, the J call TRBJ2-7; 7 nucleotides agree with TRBD1. The junction had 10 bases not matched to a gene; V was cut back by 5 bases and J by 0 bases. The CDR3 extends over 16 amino acids. Germline V CDR1 and CDR2: LNHNV, YYDKDF (reference sequence). Here the CDR3 reads CATSFTEQGNSYEQYF. The DNA of the CDR3 is TGTGCCACCAGCTTTACAGAACAGGGGAACTCCTACGAGCAGTACTTC.

This chain connects TRBV4-3 to TRBJ2-1, with TRBD2 as a possible D gene (7 bases). V was clipped by 1 base and J by 4 bases, with 11 bases between them. The CDR3 has 15 residues. CDR1 is LGHNA and CDR2 is YSLEER in the germline V gene. The CDR3 coding sequence is TGCGCCAGCAGCCAAGCGGGGGGCCTGTACAATGAGCAGTTCTTC. Protein: CASSQAGGLYNEQFF.

This clonotype was counted a few times. The chain uses TRBV20-1 and TRBJ2-7; 9 bases agree with TRBD1. J gave up 7 bases and V 5 bases, and 15 bases lay outside the gene matches. Germline-derived CDR1 and CDR2 are DFQATT and SNEGSKA (reference sequence). This CDR3 spans 15 amino acids. CDR3 in amino acids: CSAGRGTGPDDEQYF. In DNA form, the CDR3 reads TGCAGTGCTGGTAGAGGGACAGGGCCGGACGATGAGCAGTACTTC.

This clonotype was seen many times. This chain connects TRBV7-2 to TRBJ2-1; no reliable D call. CDR3 length equals 15 residues. Germline V gene lookup returns CDR1 SGHTA and CDR2 FQGNSA. V was cut by 5 bases and J by 5 bases, with 16 bases left in between. For the CDR3, the DNA is TGTGCCAGCAGCCCGCTCGTGAACATCGACAATGAGCAGTTCTTC. This sequence encodes CASSPLVNIDNEQFF.

CDR3 nucleotide sequence: TGTGCCAGCAGCTTGCCGTTCCAGGGAGGCGAGCAGTACTTC. Amino acid sequence: CASSLPFQGGEQYF. This chain links TRBV7-9 with TRBJ2-7; the D gene is possibly TRBD2 (6 bases). Germline CDR1 reads SEHNR; CDR2 reads FQNEAQ (reference sequence). V was clipped by 3 bases and J by 6 bases, with 15 bases between them. The CDR3 length is 14 residues.

This clonotype occurred a few times. The gene calls are TRBV5-1 and TRBJ1-4; D possibly corresponds to TRBD1 (5 bases). Germline V lookup: CDR1 SGHRS, CDR2 YFSETQ. Trimming pared 3 bases from V and 7 bases from J, leaving 13 bases between. The CDR3 runs to 14 residues. The CDR3 here is CASSWGDEGEKLFF. For the CDR3, the DNA is TGCGCCAGCAGCTGGGGGGACGAGGGTGAAAAACTGTTTTTT.

The chain recombines TRBV20-1 with TRBJ2-3; 9 nucleotides line up with TRBD1. The CDR3 runs 14 residues. Trimming removed 5 bases from V and 1 base from J; junction bases left unmatched: 4. Germline lookup yields CDR1 DFQATT and CDR2 SNEGSKA (reference sequence). The CDR3 DNA is TGCAGTGCTGGCCGGACAGGGGGCACAGATACGCAGTATTTT. This translates into CSAGRTGGTDTQYF.

The gene calls are TRBV5-6 and TRBJ2-1, with a possible D match to TRBD2 (5 bases). The germline V gene encodes CDR1 SGHDT and CDR2 YYEEEE. Trimming left V 4 bases short and J 5 bases short, with 25 bases between. The CDR3 runs 18 residues. The CDR3 DNA reads TGTGCCAGCAGCCCCAGGAGGTGGGCCGAAGCCGAGAACAATGAGCAGTTCTTC. Protein product: CASSPRRWAEAENNEQFF.

In its sample, this clonotype was seen a few times. The chain links TRBV15 to TRBJ2-3; D unresolved. The V gene's germline CDR1 is LNHNV and CDR2 YYDKDF (reference sequence). V dropped 3 bases and J dropped 2 bases, with 9 bases sitting between them. This CDR3 comprises 14 residues. This chain's CDR3 is CATSRGYDTDTQYF. CDR3 DNA: TGTGCCACCAGCAGGGGTTATGACACAGATACGCAGTATTTT.

This clonotype was counted at least ten times. The chain joins TRBV12-3 or TRBV12-4 to TRBJ2-1; the match to TRBD2 covers 7 bases. The CDR3 has 16 amino acids. The V segment lost 3 bases and the J segment 0 bases; nucleotides outside the gene matches: 5. As DNA, the CDR3 is TGTGCCAGCAGTTTGGACGGGGGGAGCTCCTACAATGAGCAGTTCTTC. It yields the protein CASSLDGGSSYNEQFF.

This clonotype was seen more than once but under ten times. This rearrangement joins TRBV28 to TRBJ1-4, with 10 bases lining up with TRBD1. The CDR3 has 15 residues. Germline V gene sequence: CDR1 MDHEN, CDR2 SYDVKM. The V and J ends lost 8 bases and 6 bases, in that order; junction bases with no gene match: 9. CDR3 DNA sequence: TGTGCCAGCGGGGGAGACAGGGGGCGCGATGAAAAACTGTTTTTT. Encoded protein: CASGGDRGRDEKLFF.

The chain has TRBV6-1 and TRBJ2-1; 8 bases agree with TRBD1. The germline V gene encodes CDR1 MNHNS and CDR2 SASEGT. V shed 0 bases and J 15 bases; nucleotides not matched to a gene: 19. The CDR3 contains 17 residues. CDR3 residues: CASSEAPKRAGGTGLFF. The DNA of the CDR3 is TGTGCCAGCAGTGAAGCCCCCAAACGGGCAGGCGGGACAGGCCTGTTCTTC.

This clonotype appeared a few times. The chain has TRBV12-3 or TRBV12-4 and TRBJ2-1; 11 bases are shared with TRBD2. CDR3 size: 16 residues. The J segment lost 6 bases and the V segment lost 6 bases, leaving 10 bases of the junction unmatched. CDR3 nucleotide sequence: TGTGCCAGCAGCCTAGGGATAGCGGGGGGGGCCAATGAGCAGTTCTTC. Translated: CASSLGIAGGANEQFF.

This rearrangement joins TRBV4-3 to TRBJ2-4; 8 bases are shared with TRBD2. Germline V gene lookup returns CDR1 LGHNA and CDR2 YSLEER. The J segment lost 6 bases and the V segment lost 0 bases, leaving 7 bases of the junction unmatched. This CDR3 has 16 residues. The CDR3 coding sequence is TGCGCCAGCAGCCAAGACGGGGGGGCTTCGGGAAACATTCAGTACTTC. Its translation: CASSQDGGASGNIQYF.